This T cell receptor beta chain is drawn from a study of cytomegalovirus exposure and HLA in healthy donors. Study conclusions and caveats: Most likely, a cluster of highly shared sequence variants arose as a sequencing artifact. Generally TCR sequences proved uncommon, though certain public TCRs appeared in numerous donors.

V was cut by 5 bases and J by 8 bases, with 12 bases left in between. The CDR3 runs 12 residues. Germline-derived CDR1 and CDR2 are LNHDA and SQIVND (reference sequence). To note about this clone: Its antigen remains unknown.

Primers included in the PCR were 60 Vbeta and 13 Jbeta primers. As originally analysed: In a later analysis, of some 80 million unique beta chains, 9 million to 11 million appeared in at least two donors. Using immunoSEQ multiplex PCR, the repertoire was profiled, and TCRdb retains in-frame clones only, with some absent. Clone size and the V and J calls come from that table; the DNA yielded D and trimming. The sample has roughly 84,000 clones; around 77% are singletons. The origin of this receptor is a man aged 45-60 years in good health and CMV-seronegative. This chain uses TRBV19 with TRBJ1-2, with D maybe TRBD1 (5 bases). The sequenced material came from PBMCs. The CDR3, as DNA: TGTGCCAGTAGTCGGGAGGGGCCGGGCTACACCTTC. Translating gives CASSREGPGYTF.